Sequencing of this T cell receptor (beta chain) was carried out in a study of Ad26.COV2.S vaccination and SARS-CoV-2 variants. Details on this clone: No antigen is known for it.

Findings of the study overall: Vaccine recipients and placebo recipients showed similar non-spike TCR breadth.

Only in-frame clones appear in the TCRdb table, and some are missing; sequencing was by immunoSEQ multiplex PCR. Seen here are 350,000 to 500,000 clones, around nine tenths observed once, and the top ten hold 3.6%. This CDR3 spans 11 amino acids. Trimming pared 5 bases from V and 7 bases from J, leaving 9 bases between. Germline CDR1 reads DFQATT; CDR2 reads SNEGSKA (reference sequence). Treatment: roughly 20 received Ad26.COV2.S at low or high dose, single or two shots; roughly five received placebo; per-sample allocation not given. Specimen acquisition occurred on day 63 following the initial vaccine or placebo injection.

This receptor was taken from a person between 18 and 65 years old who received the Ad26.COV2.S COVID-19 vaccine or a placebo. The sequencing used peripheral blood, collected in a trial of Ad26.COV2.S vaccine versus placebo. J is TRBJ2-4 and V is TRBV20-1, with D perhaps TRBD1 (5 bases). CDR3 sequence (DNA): TGCAGTGCTGACAGTCTTAACATTCAGTACTTC. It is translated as CSADSLNIQYF.